The source of this T cell receptor (beta chain) is a study of cytomegalovirus exposure and HLA in healthy donors. The CDR3 runs 13 residues. Between the trimmed V and J ends, which lost 2 bases and 5 bases, there was a span of 10 bases. Germline lookup yields CDR1 SGHDT and CDR2 YYEEEE. With 60 Vbeta and 13 Jbeta primers, the PCR was carried out. Generated by immunoSEQ multiplex PCR, the TCRdb table keeps only in-frame clones and is missing some. The sample gives some 120,000 clones, nearly 75% of which show up once; 4.8% is in the top ten. The sequence was collected from a man aged 30-40 years in good health and CMV-seropositive. The rearrangement joins TRBV5-6 to TRBJ1-2, with a weak D call TRBD1 (5 bases). The sequencing sample was made of PBMCs. The CDR3 loop is CASSLNRNYGYTF. The CDR3 nucleotides read TGTGCCAGCAGCTTAAACAGGAATTATGGCTACACCTTC.